The 8 T cell receptor beta chains listed next were all sequenced from one sample in a study of blood T cells in healthy people across ages. PCR was performed a second time for about 7 to 12 cycles using a sample-barcoded 5' primer and a J-beta primer mix. One entry per CDR3 protein, called by TCRdb with MiXCR from the 5' RACE reads. The data contain 600,000 or so distinct CDR3 sequences, 40% to 55% of them singletons. The material sequenced was blood. The source is a man older than 75 in good health.

Ten or more counts support this clonotype. This chain links TRBV6-6 with TRBJ2-7, with 9 bases that match TRBD1. Per germline, CDR1 MNHNY and CDR2 SVGAGI (reference sequence). With 2 bases clipped from V and 4 bases from J, the junction kept 3 bases outside the gene matches. This CDR3 region has 14 residues. The CDR3 DNA reads as TGTGCCAGCAGTTACGCGACAGGGGGTTACGAGCAGTACTTC. Protein product: CASSYATGGYEQYF.

In this sample, this clonotype turned up many times. CDR3 bases: TGTGCCAGCACCCACAGACTAGCAATTGGAGGGAGGCAAGAGACCCAGTACTTC. This sequence encodes CASTHRLAIGGRQETQYF. J is TRBJ2-5 and V is TRBV6-6; 7 bases fit TRBD2. Unmatched junction bases numbered 19, after V lost 7 bases and J lost 2 bases. Germline assignment: CDR1 MNHNY and CDR2 SVGAGI (reference sequence). This CDR3 region has 18 residues.

The chain uses TRBV20-1 and TRBJ1-1; D is ambiguous. The CDR3 length is 12 residues. Trimming removed 6 bases at V and 3 bases at J, with 11 bases between. CDR1 is DFQATT, CDR2 SNEGSKA, per germline (reference sequence). The CDR3 nucleotides read TGCAGTGCATACACCGGGGACACTGAAGCTTTCTTT. Amino acids: CSAYTGDTEAFF.

This clonotype was observed a handful of times. The rearrangement joins TRBV20-1 to TRBJ2-1; D is perhaps TRBD1 (6 bases). Between the trimmed V and J ends, which lost 6 bases and 5 bases, there was a span of 14 bases. The CDR3 consists of 13 residues. Germline-derived CDR1 and CDR2 are DFQATT and SNEGSKA (reference sequence). CDR3 loop: CSAGQLPDNEQFF. The CDR3 DNA follows: TGCAGTGCAGGACAGCTACCCGACAATGAGCAGTTCTTC.

This chain joins TRBV12-3 or TRBV12-4 and TRBJ2-3; possible D gene TRBD2, 6 bases. Trimming took off 2 bases at V and 0 bases at J, with 12 bases between the two ends. The CDR3 has 16 residues. This CDR3 is CASSLQGGTSTDTQYF. In DNA, the CDR3 is TGTGCCAGCAGTTTACAAGGAGGGACTAGCACAGATACGCAGTATTTT.

J is TRBJ2-7 and V is TRBV20-1; 7 bases agree with TRBD1. The CDR3 has 14 amino acids. Looked up from germline, CDR1 is DFQATT and CDR2 is SNEGSKA (reference sequence). V trimming: 4 bases; J trimming: 0 bases; junction bases outside the gene matches: 6. The CDR3 region is CSAIGTVSSYEQYF. The DNA for the CDR3 is TGCAGTGCTATCGGGACAGTGAGCTCCTACGAGCAGTACTTC.

This clonotype came up a few times. The chain carries TRBV30 and TRBJ1-2, with D hard to call. The V end was cut by 0 bases, the J end by 13 bases, with 12 bases between. The CDR3 sequence is 11 residues long. Looked up from germline, CDR1 is GTSNPN and CDR2 is SVGIG (reference sequence). The CDR3 reads CAWSVLTKITF. CDR3 bases: TGTGCCTGGAGTGTACTGACGAAGATCACCTTC.

This clonotype has a count of ten or more. The chain combines TRBV6-5 with TRBJ2-7; a possible D gene is TRBD2 (6 bases). This CDR3 spans 14 amino acids. V was shortened by 6 bases and J by 6 bases, with 18 bases between the two germline ends. Germline loops: CDR1 MNHEY, CDR2 SVGAGI. The CDR3: CASRNLAGFVEQYF. The CDR3 DNA reads as TGTGCCAGCAGGAACCTGGCGGGATTCGTCGAGCAGTACTTC.